Given below is one T cell receptor beta chain in context. Its antigen remains unidentified. The input lacks base qualities; no much larger clone sits a single base away. This specimen comes from a study of cytomegalovirus exposure and HLA in healthy donors (dated by TCRdb to between 2016 and 2019). Turning to the overall study: In an earlier analysis of approximately 640 of the donors, roughly 300 Gb of sequence data and 100 million or so unique TCR beta sequences from about 179 million T cells were reported. High-throughput TCR immunosequencing, statistical association of individual TCRs with disease status, and machine learning were combined to predict cytomegalovirus infection status. The study aimed to test whether cataloging public T cell receptors could reveal signatures of past pathogen exposure. Using immunosequencing, the study profiled T cell repertoires from 666 subjects and related those repertoires to cytomegalovirus serostatus. Among roughly 400 genotyped donors of the cohort, an average of approximately 240,000 unique TCR beta nucleotide sequences was sequenced per donor, of which about 19% were non-productive. Besides the first cohort of approximately 710 subjects, a separate validation cohort made up of roughly 120 different subjects was used. All discovery cohort repertoires had been generated on a single sequencing platform. The later analysis used no new phenotypic data to find candidate immune exposures, relying instead on TCR beta sequences and their occurrence across donors. Alongside the repertoire data, information on donor age, sex, ethnicity and CMV serostatus was compiled. The number of donors typed differed by locus, with 629-630 for A, B, C, DRB1 and DQB1, more than 500 for DQA1, about 610 for DPA1, and under 490 for DPB1. Of the roughly 400 genotyped donors, approximately 81% were placed in the genetic ancestry cluster associated with self-reported Caucasian donors. A later genetic analysis took genome-wide SNP genotypes for about 55% of the roughly 670 donors and used that subset as a discovery cohort. HLA typing included class I and class II loci at four-digit resolution. In an earlier analysis of roughly 580 of the donors, high-throughput TCR beta sequencing was used to judge whether each TCR beta V gene segment behaved as functional or pseudogenic. A later analysis re-examined previously published TCR beta repertoires from around 670 donors and added high-resolution HLA genotyping to investigate patterns of TCR occurrence. An early release covering roughly 580 HLA-typed donors comprised approximately 290 gigabases of sequencing data and around 85 million unique TCR sequences. About five DR-DQ haplotypes were treated as single units for association and clustering because of strong linkage in the cohort. Study-wide findings and limitations: According to a later analysis, parvovirus B19, influenza, CMV and Epstein-Barr virus appeared linked to several top co-occurrence clusters. About 17 rarely observed V segments, including chromosome 9 orphons, were excluded from the earlier analysis of about 600 of the donors because counts were too low. In a later genetic analysis, fewer N-insertions in productive TCRs were reported among donors in an Asian-associated ancestry cluster than the 666-donor mean. Immune exposure information for the cohort was limited to CMV serostatus. In a later analysis, some 18,000 TCR beta sequences were associated with specific HLA alleles at a false discovery rate of 0.05. Linkage disequilibrium might explain the correlated functional status among segregating V segments, but an unknown experimental factor could not be ruled out. Compared with equally common non-associated chains, HLA-associated TCR beta chains in a later analysis were more clonally expanded and had lower generation probabilities. According to a later analysis, most CMV-associated TCR beta chains appeared to be HLA-restricted, and the HLA associations seemed to be driven largely by CMV exposure. The classifier was reported to diagnose cytomegalovirus status with high specificity and sensitivity in both the original and validation cohorts. Only TCR beta chains were sequenced in this cohort, and the absence of alpha or paired-chain data limited detectable features. Because HLA typing was unavailable for some donors at each locus, only the typed subset was used in association tests. A group of highly shared sequence variants was considered likely to be a technical artifact of the sequencing pipeline. Broadly in line with IMGT annotations, most TCR beta V segments showed up in productive rearrangements about 90% or about 30% of the time in an earlier analysis of several hundred of the donors. Assigning TCR associations to individual alleles was difficult when HLA alleles, especially DR and DQ, strongly co-occurred. The study listed approximately 150 TCR beta chains as associated with cytomegalovirus. A few of the identified cytomegalovirus-associated TCR beta chains were confirmed in vitro to be specific for cytomegalovirus antigens. An association between a missense DCLRE1C variant and V-gene and J-gene trimming of TCR beta chains was found in a later genetic analysis and replicated in an independent cohort. The authors suggested that the approach could potentially be extended to other disease states and immunological phenotypes. According to a later analysis, TCR association rates differed among HLA loci, with DRB1 alleles showing the most associated TCRs and HLA-C alleles showing the fewest. Roughly uniform sequencing depth across donors was assumed in presence/absence analyses, although this assumption may not hold. A further reported finding was that TCR beta sequences accurately predicted the HLA-A and HLA-B alleles for most subjects in the first cohort. Most TCR sequences were seen in very few donors, while some public TCRs were found in many individuals.

The cohort was made up of approximately 670 healthy bone marrow donors. All cohort members were sampled while nominally healthy, although unrecorded immune exposures were likely present. The donor was CMV seropositive and belonged to the group of 250 to 300 seropositive cohort members. A peripheral blood sample was provided by each donor, and peripheral blood mononuclear cells were used for TCR beta sequencing. Genomic DNA was extracted from the blood cell samples with the Qiagen DNeasy Blood Extraction Kit. Preparation of the library involved the immunoSEQ multiplex PCR assay. For the multiplex PCR, a mixture combining 60 forward primers for TCR Vbeta segments and 13 reverse primers for TCR Jbeta segments was used. The CDR3 region of rearranged TCR beta genes was amplified from genomic DNA with a multiplex PCR assay. Amplified TCR beta libraries were sequenced as 87-base-pair reads on the Illumina HiSeq System. The paper's data handling went like this. A later analysis counted 75 million to 100 million unique TCR beta chains across the 550 to 750 repertoires, and about 10 million of these chains were shared by at least two donors. A nearest-neighbor algorithm error-corrected the raw reads and collapsed the reads into unique sequences, merging closely related sequences to remove PCR and sequencing errors. V, D and J gene segments were assigned by aligning CDR3 sequences to IMGT reference sequences. For a sequence to be retained, a match of at least six nucleotides to both a V gene segment and a J gene segment was required. A rearrangement counted as productive if the CDR3 had no stop codons and remained in frame with V and J, and every other rearrangement counted as non-productive. Following IMGT convention, CDR3 was defined as the stretch from the second conserved V-encoded cysteine up to the conserved J-encoded phenylalanine. Sequences without an unambiguous match to a single V gene segment were excluded from the earlier analysis of approximately 600 of the donors. An earlier analysis of approximately 590 of the donors called V segments functional above 56.7% productive rearrangements and segregating when the between-donor standard deviation exceeded 5%. A statistical classification framework was built to diagnose cytomegalovirus status from the catalog of TCR beta chain sequences. In a later analysis, V and J genes were assigned by comparing TCR nucleotide sequences against IMGT/GENE-DB human TR gene sequences. A later analysis assigned CDR3 sequences and most-parsimonious VDJ recombination scenarios with the TCRdist pipeline. In a later analysis, every TCR beta chain was defined by the combination of its CDR3 amino acid sequence and its V-gene family, and reads without a unique V-gene family were dropped. To address suspected cross-contamination and a sequencing artifact, a later analysis removed 450 to 700 highly shared, low-generation-probability nucleotide sequences. A later analysis calculated a clonal expansion index for each public chain from normalized within-repertoire ranks of inferred template counts. In a later analysis, generation probabilities were computed with a VDJ recombination model fitted to out-of-frame rearrangements, and the resulting probabilities were checked against IGoR. In a later analysis, hypergeometric tests were used to score TCR-TCR, TCR-HLA and TCR-CMV co-occurrence, with a repertoire-size bias correction applied to TCR pairs. To estimate false discovery rates, a later analysis permuted the HLA or CMV assignments 20 times. In a later analysis, co-occurring TCRs were grouped with DBSCAN, and TCRdist sequence similarity was added when clustering was performed within HLA-allele-positive subsets. Co-occurrence clustering excluded repertoires with fewer than 30,000 or more than 120,000 public chains, plus five with anomalous nucleotide sharing. Not all clones reach the TCRdb copy of this immuneACCESS table, which keeps in-frame sequences only. Checked studies attribute under half of the gap to unresolved V genes and leave the rest unexplained. The D gene and trimming were derived from the DNA, and the V and J assignments and clone size from that table. The sample includes around 150,000 clones, with approximately 83% observed a single time. Roughly 8.8% of the sample lies in the top ten.

This clonotype was obtained from a man aged 18 to 35 in good health and CMV-seropositive. The material sequenced was PBMCs.

The CDR3 is CASSSMAREQYF. The nucleotide sequence is TGTGCCAGTAGTTCGATGGCTCGCGAGCAGTACTTC. The chain was built from TRBV19 and TRBJ2-7; no confident D gene assignment can be made. A distance of 11 bases separates the germline ends of V and J, which lose 5 bases and 6 bases respectively. Based on the germline V gene (reference sequence), the CDR1 and CDR2 sequences are LNHDA and SQIVND. The CDR3 starts with the cysteine, ends with the phenylalanine, and has 12 residues. Just the 36-base CDR3 DNA is kept, in frame starting at base 1.